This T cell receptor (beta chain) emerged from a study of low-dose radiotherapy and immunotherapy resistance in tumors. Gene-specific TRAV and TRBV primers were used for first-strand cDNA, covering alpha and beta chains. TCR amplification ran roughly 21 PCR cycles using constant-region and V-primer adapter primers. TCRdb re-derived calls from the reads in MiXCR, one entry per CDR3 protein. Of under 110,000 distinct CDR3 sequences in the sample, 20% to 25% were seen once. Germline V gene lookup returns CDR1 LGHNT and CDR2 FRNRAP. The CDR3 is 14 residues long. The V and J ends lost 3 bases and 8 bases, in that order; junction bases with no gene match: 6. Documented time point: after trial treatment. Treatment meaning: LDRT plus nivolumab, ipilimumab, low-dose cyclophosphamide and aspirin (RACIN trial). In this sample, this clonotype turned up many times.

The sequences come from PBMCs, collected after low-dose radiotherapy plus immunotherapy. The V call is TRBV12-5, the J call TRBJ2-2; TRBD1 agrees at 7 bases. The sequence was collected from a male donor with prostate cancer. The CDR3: CASGFTGDAGELFF. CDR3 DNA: TGTGCTAGTGGTTTTACAGGGGATGCTGGGGAGCTGTTTTTT.